These 16 T cell receptor beta chains were all obtained from the same sample, sequenced in a study of blood T cell repertoires in COVID-19. Produced via immunoSEQ multiplex PCR; TCRdb's table is partial and in-frame only. The sample yields about 54,000 clones, 75% to 85% seen once. The sequenced material came from peripheral blood. The source is a woman aged 55-70 years with acute or convalescent COVID-19.

V and J are TRBV6-5 and TRBJ1-4; a weak D match, TRBD1 (5 bases). The germline V gene has CDR1 MNHEY and CDR2 SVGAGI. The V and J ends lost 0 bases and 2 bases respectively, with 7 bases between them. The CDR3 has 15 amino acids. CDR3 nucleotides: TGTGCCAGCAGTTACTCGCAGGGCACTAATGAAAAACTGTTTTTT. This sequence encodes CASSYSQGTNEKLFF.

The chain combines TRBV6-5 with TRBJ2-5, with D possibly being TRBD1 (5 bases). The CDR3 runs 14 residues. V was trimmed by 3 bases and J by 0 bases, leaving 8 bases between them. Germline loops: CDR1 MNHEY, CDR2 SVGAGI. CDR3 in amino acids: CASSYRQYQETQYF. DNA for the CDR3: TGTGCCAGCAGTTATCGACAGTACCAAGAGACCCAGTACTTC.

This chain joins TRBV5-1 and TRBJ1-1, with D tentatively TRBD1 (6 bases). The germline V and J ends were trimmed by 6 bases and 1 base, with 7 bases remaining between them. Germline V gene sequence: CDR1 SGHRS, CDR2 YFSETQ. There are 12 residues in the CDR3. The DNA of the CDR3 is TGCGCCAGCAAACAGGGGAACACTGAAGCTTTCTTT. This sequence encodes CASKQGNTEAFF.

V gene TRBV4-2 combines with J gene TRBJ2-1; D perhaps matches TRBD2 (5 bases). The germline CDR1 and CDR2 sequences are LGHNA and YNFKEQ. The CDR3 is 15 residues long. V dropped 0 bases and J dropped 5 bases, with 11 bases sitting between them. The CDR3 region is CASSQDEGVHNEQFF. Written as DNA, the CDR3 is TGTGCCAGCAGCCAAGATGAGGGAGTCCACAATGAGCAGTTCTTC.

The J gene is TRBJ2-3, the V gene TRBV18, with D tentatively TRBD1 (5 bases). This CDR3 is built from 13 residues. The germline gives CDR1 KGHSH, CDR2 LQKENI. With 2 bases removed from V and 5 bases from J, the gap between germline ends came to 8 bases. CDR3 protein: CASSPDSGDTQYF. The CDR3 region has the DNA TGTGCCAGCTCACCAGACAGTGGAGATACGCAGTATTTT.

The V gene is TRBV6-1, the J gene TRBJ1-5; TRBD1 is a possible D gene (5 bases). The germline V and J ends were trimmed by 2 bases and 7 bases, with 12 bases remaining between them. The CDR3 covers 14 residues. The germline V gene has CDR1 MNHNS and CDR2 SASEGT. CDR3 sequence (DNA): TGTGCCAGCAGTGAACAGGGCAGGGCCCAGCCCCAGCATTTT. Its protein product is CASSEQGRAQPQHF.

This chain links TRBV6-5 with TRBJ2-1, with 11 bases identical to TRBD2. J gave up 4 bases and V 6 bases, and 8 bases lay outside the gene matches. The CDR3 sequence is 16 residues long. Germline assignment: CDR1 MNHEY and CDR2 SVGAGI. The CDR3 spells CASRYTGTSGYNEQFF. CDR3 sequence (DNA): TGTGCCAGCAGATACACCGGGACTAGCGGTTACAATGAGCAGTTCTTC.

V is TRBV2 and J is TRBJ2-2, with 9 nucleotides matching TRBD1. The trim removed 4 bases at V and 7 bases at J, leaving 7 bases unmatched. The CDR3 has 15 amino acids. Germline CDR1 is SNHLY and CDR2 is FYNNEI. This CDR3 is CASSADRGNVGELFF. In DNA form, the CDR3 reads TGTGCCAGCAGTGCAGACAGGGGGAATGTCGGGGAGCTGTTTTTT.

On this clone: Other DNA sequences in the same sample also yield this CDR3. The J gene is TRBJ2-5, the V gene TRBV5-1, with 10 bases identical to TRBD1. The germline gives CDR1 SGHRS, CDR2 YFSETQ. Trimming took 4 bases from V and 5 from J; bases not matched to a gene: 5. This CDR3 is 14 amino acids long. The CDR3 is CASSRDRGGETQYF. CDR3 nucleotides: TGCGCCAGCAGCAGGGACAGGGGTGGGGAGACCCAGTACTTC.

The chain joins TRBV27 to TRBJ2-7, with 9 bases identical to TRBD2. CDR1 and CDR2 from the germline V gene are MNHEY and SMNVEV (reference sequence). Germline trimming cut 6 bases from V and 3 bases from J; bases unmatched to any gene: 6. The CDR3 is 14 amino acids. For the CDR3, the DNA is TGTGCCAGCAGCCAAGGACTAGCGAGCTACGAGCAGTACTTC. Its translation: CASSQGLASYEQYF.

The V gene is TRBV19, the J gene TRBJ2-3; 10 bases map to TRBD1. V shed 4 bases and J 7 bases; nucleotides not matched to a gene: 8. CDR1 and CDR2 (germline): LNHDA, SQIVND (reference sequence). CDR3 length equals 15 residues. The DNA for the CDR3 is TGTGCCAGTAGTACAGGGACAGGGGCTGGAAATACGCAGTATTTT. This gives the protein CASSTGTGAGNTQYF.

The chain uses TRBV28 and TRBJ2-7, with 9 bases that match TRBD2. The V gene's germline CDR1 is MDHEN and CDR2 SYDVKM. The CDR3 length is 17 residues. V lost 6 bases, J lost 0 bases, and 12 bases stayed unmatched. The CDR3 is CASSQGLATLYSYEQYF. The DNA for the CDR3 is TGTGCCAGCAGCCAAGGACTAGCGACCCTCTACTCCTACGAGCAGTACTTC. The whole variable domain, filled in from reference TRBV28 and TRBJ2-7, reads DVKVTQSSRYLVKRTGEKVFLECVQDMDHENMFWYRQDPGLGLRLIYFSYDVKMKEKGDIPEGYSVSREKKERFSLILESASTNQTSMYLCASSQGLATLYSYEQYFGPGTRLTVT.

This clone was observed once. The chain recombines TRBV28 with TRBJ1-4; possible D gene TRBD1, 5 bases. This CDR3 spans 13 amino acids. Germline lookup yields CDR1 MDHEN and CDR2 SYDVKM. V lost 8 bases and J lost 8, with 15 bases in between. The CDR3 sequence is CASLQRGDEKLFF. The CDR3 DNA reads TGTGCCAGCCTCCAAAGGGGCGACGAAAAACTGTTTTTT. Combining the CDR3 with reference TRBV28 and TRBJ1-4 gives the whole variable domain DVKVTQSSRYLVKRTGEKVFLECVQDMDHENMFWYRQDPGLGLRLIYFSYDVKMKEKGDIPEGYSVSREKKERFSLILESASTNQTSMYLCASLQRGDEKLFFGSGTQLSVL.

This chain connects TRBV2 to TRBJ1-6; the D gene is possibly TRBD1 (6 bases). The V and J ends lost 6 bases and 7 bases respectively, with 10 bases between them. The CDR3 extends over 13 amino acids. Germline V gives CDR1 SNHLY, CDR2 FYNNEI. As DNA, the CDR3 is TGTGCCAGCAGAGGACAGATGAATTCACCCCTCCACTTT. As protein: CASRGQMNSPLHF.

The chain is built from TRBV11-2 and TRBJ2-1, with TRBD2 matching 13 bases. CDR3 size: 15 residues. Trimming took 5 bases from V and 6 from J; bases not matched to a gene: 4. Germline V gene lookup returns CDR1 SGHAT and CDR2 FQNNGV. The CDR3 here is CASSAGLAGLNEQFF. The CDR3 nucleotides read TGTGCCAGCAGCGCGGGACTAGCGGGACTCAATGAGCAGTTCTTC. The full variable domain, its missing parts supplied by reference TRBV11-2 and TRBJ2-1, is EAGVAQSPRYKIIEKRQSVAFWCNPISGHATLYWYQQILGQGPKLLIQFQNNGVVDDSQLPKDRFSAERLKGVDSTLKIQPAKLEDSAVYLCASSAGLAGLNEQFFGPGTRLTVL.

The chain links TRBV19 to TRBJ1-2; 7 nucleotides match TRBD1. In germline, CDR1 is LNHDA, CDR2 SQIVND (reference sequence). The CDR3 is made up of 15 amino acids. Trimming cost V 6 bases and J 4 bases; bases outside gene matches: 11. The CDR3 spells CASSTTRGVIYGYTF. The CDR3 nucleotides read TGTGCCAGTAGCACCACCAGGGGGGTCATCTATGGCTACACCTTC.